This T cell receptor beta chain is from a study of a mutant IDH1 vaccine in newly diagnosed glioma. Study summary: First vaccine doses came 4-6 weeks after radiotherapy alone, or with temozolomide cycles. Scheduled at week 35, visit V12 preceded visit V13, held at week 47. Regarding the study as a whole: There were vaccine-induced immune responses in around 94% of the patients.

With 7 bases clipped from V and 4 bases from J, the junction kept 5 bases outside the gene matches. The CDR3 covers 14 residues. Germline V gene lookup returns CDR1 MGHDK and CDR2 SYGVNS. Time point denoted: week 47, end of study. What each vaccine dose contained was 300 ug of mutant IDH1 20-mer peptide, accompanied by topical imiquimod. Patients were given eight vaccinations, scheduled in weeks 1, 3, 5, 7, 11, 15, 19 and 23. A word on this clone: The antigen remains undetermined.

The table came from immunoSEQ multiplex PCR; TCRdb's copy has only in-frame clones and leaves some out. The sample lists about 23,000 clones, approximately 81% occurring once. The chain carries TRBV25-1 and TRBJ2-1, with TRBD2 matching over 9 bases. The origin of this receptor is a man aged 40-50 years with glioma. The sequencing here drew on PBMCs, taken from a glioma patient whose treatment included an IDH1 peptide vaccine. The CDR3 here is CASTLAGAYNEQFF. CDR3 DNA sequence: TGTGCCAGCACCTTAGCGGGAGCTTACAATGAGCAGTTCTTC. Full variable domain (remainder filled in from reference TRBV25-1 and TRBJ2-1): EADIYQTPRYLVIGTGKKITLECSQTMGHDKMYWYQQDPGMELHLIHYSYGVNSTEKGDLSSESTVSRIRTEHFPLTLESARPSHTSQYLCASTLAGAYNEQFFGPGTRLTVL.